This TCR beta chain was captured in a study of regulatory T cells in long-lasting Graves disease. Study-wide results and limits: A greater number of public clonotypes (fewer than 3,000) was shared by persistent patients than by new patients (around 1,000).

Arm-PCR of CDR3 regions with iRepertoire HTBI primers generated TCR beta libraries. Original methodology: Sample data revealed about 62 TRBV and under 15 TRBJ segments. Each CDR3 protein is one row after TCRdb ran MiXCR on the multiplex PCR reads. The V and J calls and clone size are TCRdb's, not the authors'. The top ten hold over 15% of the sample, which has 400,000 to 500,000 distinct CDR3 sequences, around 13% seen once. Notes on this clonotype: The antigen remains unidentified.

Time point described: newly diagnosed GD, antithyroid drugs for less than 3 months. Extracted PBMC RNA gave rise to the TCR library. The CDR3 has 13 residues. V lost 6 bases and J 4 bases, leaving 12 bases between the germline ends. Germline assignment: CDR1 ENHRY and CDR2 SYGVKD. These sequences were also reported in another study, on T cells in Graves' hyperthyroidism and ophthalmopathy. That work adds: Those with hyperthyroidism were 18 to 65 years old, newly diagnosed, and ill for under 2 months.

The clonotype comes from a woman between 45 and 60 years old with Graves disease. This specimen was peripheral blood mononuclear cells (PBMCs), taken at new diagnosis, from a patient treated with antithyroid drugs. The genes are TRBV10-3 and TRBJ1-1; D is perhaps TRBD1 (6 bases). The CDR3 region is CAISEARGTEAFF. DNA for the CDR3: TGTGCCATCAGCGAGGCCAGGGGCACTGAAGCTTTCTTT.